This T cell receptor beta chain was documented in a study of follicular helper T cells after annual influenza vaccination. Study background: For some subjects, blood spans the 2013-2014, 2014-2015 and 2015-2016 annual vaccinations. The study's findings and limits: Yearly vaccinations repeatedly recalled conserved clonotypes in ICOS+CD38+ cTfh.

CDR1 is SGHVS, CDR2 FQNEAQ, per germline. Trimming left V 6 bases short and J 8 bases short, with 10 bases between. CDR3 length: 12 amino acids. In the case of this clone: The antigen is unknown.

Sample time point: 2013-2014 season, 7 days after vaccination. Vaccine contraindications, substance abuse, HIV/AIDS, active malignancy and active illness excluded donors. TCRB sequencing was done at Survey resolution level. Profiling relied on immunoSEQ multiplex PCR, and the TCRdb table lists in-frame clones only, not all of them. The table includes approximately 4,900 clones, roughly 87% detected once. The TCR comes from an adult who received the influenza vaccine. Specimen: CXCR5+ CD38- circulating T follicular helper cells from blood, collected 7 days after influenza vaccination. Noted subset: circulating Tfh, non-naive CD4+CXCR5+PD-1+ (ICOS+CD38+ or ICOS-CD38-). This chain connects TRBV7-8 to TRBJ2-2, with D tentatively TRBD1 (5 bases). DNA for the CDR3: TGTGCCAGCAGTCAAACAGGAGGGGAGCTGTTTTTT. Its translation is CASSQTGGELFF.